Listed below are T cell receptor beta chains from one sample, sequenced in a study of control samples from healthy donors and cancer patients. Clones were sequenced by immunoSEQ multiplex PCR, and TCRdb holds only the in-frame ones, with some missing. The repertoire consists of about 12,000 clones, with around 89% occurring once and the leading ten covering 2.5% to 3.5%. Material for sequencing was formalin-fixed, paraffin-embedded tissue. The source of these receptors is a male donor with melanoma. CDR3s leave out the opening cysteine and the closing phenylalanine or tryptophan.

cdr3_length	j_call	v_call	cdr3_aa
11	TRBJ2-7	TRBV24-1	ATSDSDSYEQY
10	TRBJ2-1	TRBV27	ASRDGYNEQF
12	TRBJ1-1	TRBV30	AWRVQGANTEAF
9	TRBJ2-5	TRBV20-1	SARVFETQY
10	TRBJ1-2	TRBV5-1	ASREANYGYT
12	TRBJ2-2	TRBV5-1	ASRGLAGTGELF
12	TRBJ1-4	TRBV6-6	ASILGQSNEKLF
10	TRBJ2-4	TRBV3-1/TRBV3-2	ASSPRLGIQY
11	TRBJ1-1	TRBV5-1	ASSLTGARETF
11	TRBJ2-7	TRBV11-2	ASSAGLIYEQY
11	TRBJ2-3	TRBV7-3	ARLAGSHDTQY
11	TRBJ2-5	TRBV3-1/TRBV3-2	ASSQRGPGTQY
17	TRBJ2-1	TRBV7-9	ASSSGTSGSWSSYNEQF
12	TRBJ2-1	TRBV13	ASRGEDSWDEQF
13	TRBJ2-3	TRBV29-1	SASPGTVYTDTQY
10	TRBJ1-6	TRBV3-1/TRBV3-2	ASSLEGGPLH
15	TRBJ1-5	TRBV7-2	ASSPGREQGSNQPQH
13	TRBJ2-1	TRBV10-3	AISDWDRGIEEQF
12	-	TRBV11-1	ASSSSGGRGEQY
14	TRBJ2-3	TRBV9	ASSTDTSGRIDTQY
14	TRBJ2-3	TRBV18	ASSPRIQGLTDTQY
12	TRBJ1-4	TRBV19	ASSIQVTNEKLF
9	TRBJ1-1	TRBV19	ASIGGTEAF
15	TRBJ2-5	TRBV7-2	ASSATGTTTGEKTQY
12	TRBJ1-1	TRBV5-6	ASSFFVLGVKAF
12	TRBJ1-3	TRBV3-1/TRBV3-2	ASSQETGRNTIY
13	TRBJ2-3	TRBV6-2/TRBV6-3	ASSYWGLVIDTQY
15	TRBJ2-6	TRBV4-1	ASSPGGLNSGANVLT
13	TRBJ2-6	TRBV10-3	AIRVQGTGANVLT
18	TRBJ2-1	TRBV9	ASSAPRHPRGRGGYNEQF
16	TRBJ2-6	TRBV4-3	ASSQDRQGASGANVLT
10	TRBJ2-5	TRBV6-2/TRBV6-3	ASSYAGETQY
12	TRBJ2-3	TRBV7-2	ASSFLGVVDTQY
15	TRBJ2-1	TRBV11-3	ASSARSGSGSYNEQF
14	TRBJ2-1	TRBV6-5	ASSYLSDRVHNEQF
14	TRBJ2-5	TRBV7-9	ASSPTSRGGEETQY
11	TRBJ2-7	TRBV12-5	ASMGQGALRQY
13	TRBJ2-1	TRBV7-3	ASSLGSSGSNEQF
9	TRBJ2-7	TRBV20-1	SALKGYEQY
13	TRBJ2-1	TRBV5-1	ASSSLAGSYNEQF
14	TRBJ2-4	TRBV27	ASSSGGGTSKNIQY
12	TRBJ1-2	TRBV4-2	ASSQEAKGVGYT
13	TRBJ2-7	TRBV6-1	ASSESAGANYEQY
10	TRBJ1-2	TRBV9	ASSVGGDGYT
13	TRBJ2-1	TRBV7-3	ASSSRGGWNNEQF
13	TRBJ2-3	TRBV10-3	AISDPSASTDTQY
11	TRBJ1-1	TRBV7-8	ASSPETRDEAF
12	TRBJ2-1	TRBV7-8	ASSPGGPDNEQF
9	TRBJ2-5	TRBV6-5	ASRLRETQY
12	TRBJ1-6	TRBV7-9	ASSLDRDNSPLH
17	TRBJ2-3	TRBV19	ASSRTSGRGEKSTDTQY
13	TRBJ2-1	TRBV7-9	ASSLTSGSRDEQF
11	TRBJ1-2	TRBV6-6	ASSIQVVYGYT